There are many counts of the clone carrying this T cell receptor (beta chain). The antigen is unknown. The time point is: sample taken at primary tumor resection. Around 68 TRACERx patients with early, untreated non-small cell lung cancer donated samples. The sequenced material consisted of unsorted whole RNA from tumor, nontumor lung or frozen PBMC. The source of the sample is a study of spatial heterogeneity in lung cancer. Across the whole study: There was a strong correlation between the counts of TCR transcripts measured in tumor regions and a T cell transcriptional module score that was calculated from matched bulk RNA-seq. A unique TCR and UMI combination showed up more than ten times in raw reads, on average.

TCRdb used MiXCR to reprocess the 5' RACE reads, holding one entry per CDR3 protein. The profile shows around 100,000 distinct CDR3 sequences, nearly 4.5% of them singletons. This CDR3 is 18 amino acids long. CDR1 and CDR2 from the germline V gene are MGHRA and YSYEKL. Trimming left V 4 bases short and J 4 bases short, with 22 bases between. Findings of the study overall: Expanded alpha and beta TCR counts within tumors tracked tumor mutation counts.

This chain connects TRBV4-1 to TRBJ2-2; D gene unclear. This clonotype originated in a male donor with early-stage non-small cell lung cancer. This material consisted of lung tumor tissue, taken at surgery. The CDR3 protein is CASSRLMAAPLSTGELFF. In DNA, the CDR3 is TGCGCCAGCAGCCGCCTAATGGCGGCCCCCTTAAGCACCGGGGAGCTGTTTTTT.